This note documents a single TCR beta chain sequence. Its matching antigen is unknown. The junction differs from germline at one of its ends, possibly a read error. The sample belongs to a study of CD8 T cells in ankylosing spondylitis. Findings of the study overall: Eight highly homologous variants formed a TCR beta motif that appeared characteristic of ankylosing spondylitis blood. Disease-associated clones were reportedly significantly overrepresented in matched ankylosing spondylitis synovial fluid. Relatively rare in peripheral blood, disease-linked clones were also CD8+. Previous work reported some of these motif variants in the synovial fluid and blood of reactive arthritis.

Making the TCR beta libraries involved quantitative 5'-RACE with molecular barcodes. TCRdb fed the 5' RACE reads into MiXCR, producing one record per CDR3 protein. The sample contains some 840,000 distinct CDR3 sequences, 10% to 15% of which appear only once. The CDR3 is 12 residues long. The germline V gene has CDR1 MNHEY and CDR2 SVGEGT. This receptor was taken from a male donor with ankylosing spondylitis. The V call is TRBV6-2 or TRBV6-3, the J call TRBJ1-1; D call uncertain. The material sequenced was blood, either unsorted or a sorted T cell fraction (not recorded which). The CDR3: CASSYPFSRLGF. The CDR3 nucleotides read TGTGCCAGCAGTTATCCCTTCTCCCGGCTGGGTTTT.